The next 23 T cell receptor beta chains were all read from a single sample in a study of sequential checkpoint blockade in melanoma. Treatment defined: randomized to nivolumab then ipilimumab (arm A) or the reverse (arm B). Generated by immunoSEQ multiplex PCR, the TCRdb table keeps only in-frame clones and is missing some. Among approximately 9,300 clones listed, roughly 72% were seen once. The sample here was CD8+ T cells sorted from blood (inferred from file names), taken from a patient given nivolumab and ipilimumab in sequence. The receptors were gathered from a human donor with melanoma.

The chain joins TRBV4-3 to TRBJ1-4; 11 bases line up with TRBD1. V lost 5 bases, J lost 6 bases, and 17 bases stayed unmatched. The CDR3 is 19 residues long. Germline-derived CDR1 and CDR2 are LGHNA and YSLEER. In DNA, the CDR3 is TGCGCCAGCAGCTCTTTTGAGGACAGGGGGCCGGGTTGGGATGAAAAACTGTTTTTT. It is translated as CASSSFEDRGPGWDEKLFF.

The V gene is TRBV29-1, the J gene TRBJ2-7; 7 nucleotides agree with TRBD2. The CDR3 is 13 amino acids. Germline CDR1 SQVTM, CDR2 ANQGSEA. V lost 4 bases, J lost 0 bases, and 3 bases stayed unmatched. The CDR3 DNA follows: TGCAGCGTTGTGGGGGGGACCTCCTACGAGCAGTACTTC. Its translation is CSVVGGTSYEQYF.

This sequence joins TRBV27 and TRBJ1-4; D might be TRBD1 (5 bases). Germline CDR1 is MNHEY and CDR2 is SMNVEV (reference sequence). This CDR3 spans 12 amino acids. Trimming left V 8 bases short and J 8 bases short, with 12 bases between. CDR3 bases: TGTGCCAGCTCAGGGCGGGGGGAAAAACTGTTTTTT. This codes for CASSGRGEKLFF.

The chain links TRBV30 to TRBJ2-1; a weak D match, TRBD1 (5 bases). The CDR3 spans 10 residues. Germline assignment: CDR1 GTSNPN and CDR2 SVGIG (reference sequence). Trimming removed 3 bases from V and 14 bases from J, with 11 bases in between. The CDR3 region has the DNA TGTGCCTGGAGAGGGGTCGTGGAGTTCTTC. It translates to CAWRGVVEFF. The full variable domain, rest sourced from reference TRBV30 and TRBJ2-1, is SQTIHQWPATLVQPVGSPLSLECTVEGTSNPNLYWYRQAAGRGLQLLFYSVGIGQISSEVPQNLSASRPQDRQFILSSKKLLLSDSGFYLCAWRGVVEFFGPGTRLTVL.

This chain links TRBV28 with TRBJ1-1, with D unresolved. Trimming removed 10 bases at V and 0 bases at J, with 9 bases between. Per germline, CDR1 MDHEN and CDR2 SYDVKM. This CDR3 is built from 12 residues. The DNA of the CDR3 is TGTGCCACTACCAACGTGAACACTGAAGCTTTCTTT. This sequence encodes CATTNVNTEAFF.

The genes are TRBV19 and TRBJ2-7; possible D gene TRBD1, 6 bases. Germline V lookup: CDR1 LNHDA, CDR2 SQIVND (reference sequence). V dropped 2 bases and J dropped 1 base, with 9 bases sitting between them. CDR3 size: 14 residues. CDR3 in DNA: TGTGCCAGTAGTATAACAGGGCCTTCCTACGAGCAGTACTTC. As protein: CASSITGPSYEQYF.

The rearrangement joins TRBV4-2 to TRBJ1-2; D uncertain. CDR1 LGHNA and CDR2 YNFKEQ come from the germline V gene. Trimming cost V 5 bases and J 5 bases, with 6 bases left between them. This CDR3 contains 11 residues. The chain's CDR3 is CASSDGYGYTF. The CDR3 nucleotides read TGTGCCAGCAGCGACGGGTATGGCTACACCTTC.

This chain joins TRBV6-5 and TRBJ1-1; no reliable D call. V gave up 0 bases and J gave up 0 bases, with 8 bases separating them. This CDR3 region has 15 residues. Germline V lookup: CDR1 MNHEY, CDR2 SVGAGI. The CDR3: CASSYSGRVNTEAFF. DNA of the CDR3: TGTGCCAGCAGTTACTCAGGGAGGGTGAACACTGAAGCTTTCTTT.

This sequence joins TRBV5-4 and TRBJ2-7; 8 bases are shared with TRBD1. The germline V gene has CDR1 SGHNT and CDR2 YYREEE (reference sequence). This CDR3 has 14 residues. V was clipped by 0 bases and J by 2 bases; unmatched bases: 1. The CDR3: CASSLGTGTYEQYF. The CDR3 nucleotides are TGTGCCAGCAGCTTGGGGACAGGGACCTACGAGCAGTACTTC.

The chain employs TRBV5-8 and TRBJ1-6, with D perhaps matching TRBD1 (6 bases). Deletions cut 2 bases from V and 5 bases from J, with 11 bases between. CDR3 size: 15 residues. The germline gives CDR1 SGHTS, CDR2 YDEGEE. CDR3 bases: TGTGCCAGCAGCTTAGGGGCAGGGGATAATTCACCCCTCCACTTT. It codes for CASSLGAGDNSPLHF.

By frequency in the sample, this clone is large (0.1 to 1%). The V gene is TRBV19, the J gene TRBJ1-2; 7 bases line up with TRBD1. Trimming removed 4 bases from V and 2 bases from J; junction bases left unmatched: 7. Germline CDR1 and CDR2: LNHDA and SQIVND (reference sequence). The CDR3 consists of 15 residues. The CDR3 sequence: CASSTSPTGNYGYTF. The CDR3 bases are TGTGCCAGTAGTACCTCCCCGACAGGGAACTATGGCTACACCTTC.

A few counts support this clone. The V call is TRBV4-3, the J call TRBJ2-7; 7 bases match TRBD2. This CDR3 contains 16 residues. Per germline, CDR1 LGHNA and CDR2 YSLEER. The J segment lost 3 bases and the V segment lost 0 bases, leaving 8 bases of the junction unmatched. The CDR3 nucleotides are TGCGCCAGCAGCCAAGAGTCAGCGGGGATCCTCTACGAGCAGTACTTC. It yields the protein CASSQESAGILYEQYF.

The chain links TRBV27 to TRBJ1-5, with D unresolved. V was trimmed by 3 bases and J by 3 bases, leaving 12 bases between them. Germline loops: CDR1 MNHEY, CDR2 SMNVEV (reference sequence). The CDR3 totals 15 residues. CDR3 residues: CASSFFSTPNQPQHF. CDR3 bases: TGTGCCAGCAGTTTTTTTAGTACTCCCAATCAGCCCCAGCATTTT.

The chain recombines TRBV19 with TRBJ1-6; 7 nucleotides match TRBD1. Germline V lookup: CDR1 LNHDA, CDR2 SQIVND (reference sequence). The ends lost 4 bases at V and 5 bases at J; junction bases unmatched: 14. This CDR3 has 18 residues. CDR3 sequence (DNA): TGTGCCAGTAGTAAAGGACTCGGGACAGCCCCAAATAATTCACCCCTCCACTTT. Protein sequence: CASSKGLGTAPNNSPLHF.

The chain joins TRBV11-3 to TRBJ1-2; 7 nucleotides agree with TRBD1. CDR1 SGHNT and CDR2 YENEEA come from the germline V gene. The V segment lost 5 bases and the J segment 8 bases; nucleotides outside the gene matches: 8. This CDR3 has 13 residues. In DNA, the CDR3 is TGTGCCAGCAGCCCAGACAGGGTGGGAGGCTACACCTTC. It encodes CASSPDRVGGYTF.

The chain combines TRBV28 with TRBJ1-6, with a weak D call TRBD1 (6 bases). Germline CDR1 MDHEN, CDR2 SYDVKM. This CDR3 region has 14 residues. The V end lost 3 bases, the J end lost 6 bases, and 9 bases lay between the germline ends. CDR3 sequence: CASSFPRGNSPLHF. CDR3 nucleotide sequence: TGTGCCAGCAGTTTCCCCAGGGGTAATTCACCCCTCCACTTT.

The chain has TRBV28 and TRBJ2-5; 10 positions agree with TRBD1. CDR1 and CDR2 from the germline V gene are MDHEN and SYDVKM. V lost 5 bases and J lost 7; bases outside the gene matches: 7. The CDR3 covers 14 residues. This CDR3 reads CASSRQGAPGTQYF. The CDR3 DNA reads TGTGCCAGCAGTCGACAGGGGGCACCTGGGACCCAGTACTTC.

Worth noting for this clone: One end of the junction varies from germline; a read error may be responsible. This sequence joins TRBV6-1 and TRBJ1-2; maybe TRBD1 (5 bases). The CDR3 sequence is 16 residues long. From germline, CDR1 is MNHNS and CDR2 SASEGT. CDR3 sequence reads: CASSEGQFVLRGGYTF. The CDR3 DNA is TGTGCCAGCAGCGAAGGACAATTTGTCCTGCGGGGTGGCTACACCTTC.

As for this clone: A read error may produce the germline difference seen at one junction end. This rearrangement joins TRBV11-2 to TRBJ1-2; 12 nucleotides match TRBD1. CDR1 SGHAT and CDR2 FQNNGV come from the germline V gene. CDR3 length: 12 residues. The CDR3 reads CGTGGSLDGYTF. CDR3 nucleotide sequence: TGCGGGACAGGGGGCTCCTTAGATGGCTACACCTTC.

The V call is TRBV25-1, the J call TRBJ1-6; D possibly corresponds to TRBD1 (5 bases). Germline V CDR1 and CDR2: MGHDK, SYGVNS. The CDR3 contains 15 residues. V dropped 3 bases and J dropped 7 bases, with 13 bases sitting between them. Here the CDR3 reads CASSEIGQQNSPLHF. The CDR3 region has the DNA TGTGCCAGCAGTGAGATAGGACAACAAAATTCACCCCTCCACTTT.

The V call is TRBV4-2, the J call TRBJ1-3, with unresolved D. The CDR3 has 16 residues. V lost 0 bases to trimming and J lost 0 bases, with 9 bases between them. Looked up from germline, CDR1 is LGHNA and CDR2 is YNFKEQ. CDR3 sequence reads: CASSQDQASSGNTIYF. The CDR3 DNA reads TGTGCCAGCAGCCAAGATCAGGCCAGCTCTGGAAACACCATATATTTT.

V is TRBV9 and J is TRBJ1-2; no definite D call. This CDR3 is 15 amino acids long. The V end was cut by 0 bases, the J end by 7 bases, with 16 bases between. CDR1 and CDR2 (germline): SGDLS, YYNGEE. Written as DNA, the CDR3 is TGTGCCAGCAGCGTAGCGGAAGGGAGGCCTACTGGCTACACCTTC. This encodes CASSVAEGRPTGYTF.

V usage is TRBV2 and J usage is TRBJ1-2; no definite D call. The germline V gene has CDR1 SNHLY and CDR2 FYNNEI. The CDR3 extends over 14 amino acids. Between the trimmed V and J ends, which lost 4 bases and 0 bases, there was a span of 9 bases. The CDR3 coding sequence is TGTGCCAGCAGTGTGAGCGGACCTAACTATGGCTACACCTTC. Its protein is CASSVSGPNYGYTF.